The 23 T cell receptor beta chains presented below share a single source sample, sequenced in a study of shared clonotypes between healthy human individuals. The assay was immunoSEQ multiplex PCR, and TCRdb's table has in-frame clones only and misses some. This sample has roughly 1,500,000 clones, with approximately 98.5% found just once. The sample was naive CD4+ T cells sorted from blood. Subset noted: CD45RA+ positively selected. Every receptor here comes from a man younger than 40 in good health.

This chain uses TRBV7-6 with TRBJ2-1; 9 bases agree with TRBD2. The CDR3 is 17 amino acids. Germline values: CDR1 SGHVS, CDR2 FNYEAQ. V lost 5 bases, J lost 7 bases, and 15 bases stayed unmatched. The CDR3 coding sequence is TGTGCCAGCAGCCTCCCCCGACTAGCGGATCTGCTAAATGAGCAGTTCTTC. Its protein product is CASSLPRLADLLNEQFF. Variable domain in full (rest from reference TRBV7-6 and TRBJ2-1): GAGVSQSPRYKVTKRGQDVALRCDPISGHVSLYWYRQALGQGPEFLTYFNYEAQQDKSGLPNDRFSAERPEGSISTLTIQRTEQRDSAMYRCASSLPRLADLLNEQFFGPGTRLTVL.

V is TRBV27 and J is TRBJ1-1; D gene uncertain. V dropped 2 bases and J dropped 4 bases, with 2 bases sitting between them. CDR1 is MNHEY, CDR2 SMNVEV, per germline (reference sequence). The CDR3 runs to 11 residues. CDR3 amino acids: CASSLRTEAFF. The CDR3, as DNA: TGTGCCAGCAGTTTACGCACTGAAGCTTTCTTT.

The chain recombines TRBV5-1 with TRBJ2-5, with 8 nucleotides matching TRBD1. CDR1 and CDR2 from the germline V gene are SGHRS and YFSETQ. CDR3 length: 15 residues. After removal of 0 bases from V and 7 bases from J, the junction contained 8 bases not matched to a gene. CDR3 in DNA: TGCGCCAGCAGCTTGGTGGGACAGGACCCAGGGACCCAGTACTTC. Amino acid sequence: CASSLVGQDPGTQYF. Variable domain in full (rest from reference TRBV5-1 and TRBJ2-5): KAGVTQTPRYLIKTRGQQVTLSCSPISGHRSVSWYQQTPGQGLQFLFEYFSETQRNKGNFPGRFSGRQFSNSRSEMNVSTLELGDSALYLCASSLVGQDPGTQYFGPGTRLLVL.

The chain has TRBV29-1 and TRBJ2-1; the D call may be TRBD1 or TRBD2 (5 bases each). Trimming took 7 bases from V and 2 from J, leaving 12 bases between them. Germline CDR1 is SQVTM and CDR2 is ANQGSEA. This CDR3 has 13 residues. CDR3 residues: CSAGTATYNEQFF. The CDR3 nucleotides are TGCAGCGCAGGGACCGCAACCTACAATGAGCAGTTCTTC.

The V and J genes are TRBV6-1 and TRBJ2-1, with 9 nucleotides matching TRBD2. The J segment lost 5 bases and the V segment lost 2 bases, leaving 10 bases of the junction unmatched. Looked up from germline, CDR1 is MNHNS and CDR2 is SASEGT. This CDR3 comprises 17 residues. CDR3 DNA: TGTGCCAGCAGTGAACCAACGAGCGGGAGGCGGAACAATGAGCAGTTCTTC. Translation: CASSEPTSGRRNNEQFF.

The chain uses TRBV29-1 and TRBJ1-1; weak D call: TRBD1 (5 bases). The V and J ends lost 3 bases and 2 bases respectively, with 10 bases between them. This CDR3 spans 13 amino acids. The germline V gene has CDR1 SQVTM and CDR2 ANQGSEA. The CDR3 DNA follows: TGCAGCGTTGACAGGGTAATAAACACTGAAGCTTTCTTT. It translates to CSVDRVINTEAFF.

The chain is built from TRBV5-4 and TRBJ2-7, with 11 bases fitting TRBD1. This CDR3 has 16 residues. The germline V gene has CDR1 SGHNT and CDR2 YYREEE (reference sequence). The junction had 6 bases not matched to a gene; V was cut back by 0 bases and J by 4 bases. CDR3 loop: CASSLAGTGGRYEQYF. In DNA form, the CDR3 reads TGTGCCAGCAGCTTGGCCGGGACAGGGGGACGTTACGAGCAGTACTTC.

V is TRBV5-1 and J is TRBJ2-2; 9 nucleotides match TRBD1. Per germline, CDR1 SGHRS and CDR2 YFSETQ. This CDR3 is built from 14 residues. With V trimmed by 6 bases and J by 5 bases, 5 bases remained unmatched. This CDR3 reads CASKGQGLTGELFF. The CDR3 coding sequence is TGCGCCAGCAAGGGACAGGGTTTGACCGGGGAGCTGTTTTTT.

Of note for this clone: Relative to the germline gene, one junction end is altered; a read error may explain this. This rearrangement joins TRBV7-2 to TRBJ2-1; possibly TRBD1 or TRBD2 for D (6 bases each). In germline, CDR1 is SGHTA, CDR2 FQGNSA. CDR3 length: 13 residues. In nucleotides, the CDR3 is TGTGCCAGCAGCTTACGGGGGCGGGGCCACCCCCTCTTC. Its protein is CASSLRGRGHPLF.

The chain uses TRBV25-1 and TRBJ1-3; D ambiguous. CDR3 length: 11 amino acids. The germline CDR1 and CDR2 sequences are MGHDK and SYGVNS. V gave up 6 bases and J gave up 8 bases, with 8 bases separating them. In nucleotides, the CDR3 is TGTGCCAGCAGCGGGCTGGACACCATATATTTT. This sequence encodes CASSGLDTIYF.

The rearrangement links TRBV5-1 to TRBJ2-1; 9 bases are a match to TRBD2. CDR1 is SGHRS, CDR2 YFSETQ, per germline. The CDR3 spans 17 residues. After removal of 2 bases from V and 7 bases from J, the junction contained 13 bases not matched to a gene. CDR3 sequence reads: CASSLGLLAGTGNEQFF. The CDR3 nucleotides are TGCGCCAGCAGCTTAGGGTTACTAGCGGGTACGGGTAATGAGCAGTTCTTC.

The chain uses TRBV6-1 and TRBJ2-7; 8 positions agree with TRBD1. The V gene's germline CDR1 is MNHNS and CDR2 SASEGT. The trim removed 4 bases at V and 5 bases at J, leaving 4 bases unmatched. The CDR3 runs 13 residues. The CDR3 region is CASSVRGLNEQYF. CDR3 sequence (DNA): TGTGCCAGCAGTGTCAGGGGGCTCAACGAGCAGTACTTC.

The gene calls are TRBV7-8 and TRBJ2-7, with a weak D call TRBD2 (5 bases). The germline gives CDR1 SGHVS, CDR2 FQNEAQ. This CDR3 comprises 16 residues. V was pared by 1 base and J by 0 bases, with 13 bases between. The chain's CDR3 is CASSLGPPSSSYEQYF. CDR3 DNA sequence: TGTGCCAGCAGCTTAGGCCCACCTAGCAGCTCCTACGAGCAGTACTTC.

V gene TRBV7-9 combines with J gene TRBJ2-1, with a possible D match to TRBD2 (5 bases). This CDR3 has 13 residues. The germline CDR1 and CDR2 sequences are SEHNR and FQNEAQ (reference sequence). Trimming removed 5 bases from V and 8 bases from J, with 13 bases in between. CDR3 nucleotide sequence: TGTGCCAGCAGCGAACTAGTTGACGATGAGCAGTTCTTC. This encodes CASSELVDDEQFF.

The chain recombines TRBV11-2 with TRBJ1-1; D is undetermined. The length of the CDR3 is 12 residues. The germline V gene has CDR1 SGHAT and CDR2 FQNNGV. V lost 4 bases and J lost 6, with 9 bases in between. CDR3 nucleotides: TGTGCCAGCAGCTCCTGGGGAGCTGAAGCTTTCTTT. Its protein is CASSSWGAEAFF. Supplemented by reference TRBV11-2 and TRBJ1-1, the full variable domain reads EAGVAQSPRYKIIEKRQSVAFWCNPISGHATLYWYQQILGQGPKLLIQFQNNGVVDDSQLPKDRFSAERLKGVDSTLKIQPAKLEDSAVYLCASSSWGAEAFFGQGTRLTVV.

The chain links TRBV7-2 to TRBJ1-1; the match to TRBD1 covers 10 bases. The CDR3 sequence is 15 residues long. Germline V CDR1 and CDR2: SGHTA, FQGNSA. V lost 5 bases, J lost 1 base, and 4 bases stayed unmatched. The CDR3 nucleotides read TGTGCCAGCAGCCTATGGACAGGGGGGAACACTGAAGCTTTCTTT. Protein sequence: CASSLWTGGNTEAFF.

This clone has just one count. The gene calls are TRBV6-5 and TRBJ2-7, with D hard to call. Germline V gene data show CDR1 as MNHEY and CDR2 as SVGAGI. V gave up 5 bases and J gave up 7 bases, with 15 bases separating them. The CDR3 consists of 13 residues. The chain's CDR3 is CASSQQQGVEQYF. CDR3 DNA: TGTGCCAGCAGTCAACAACAAGGCGTTGAGCAGTACTTC.

The rearrangement uses TRBV4-3 and TRBJ2-4; D is tentatively TRBD1 or TRBD2 (5 bases each). The germline V gene has CDR1 LGHNA and CDR2 YSLEER. This CDR3 is 15 amino acids long. V dropped 2 bases and J dropped 6 bases, with 14 bases sitting between them. The CDR3 nucleotides are TGCGCCAGCAGCCAATATGGGGGTTTGGGAAACATTCAGTACTTC. Its protein is CASSQYGGLGNIQYF.

The rearrangement uses TRBV5-1 and TRBJ2-6; 8 nucleotides line up with TRBD2. CDR3 length equals 15 residues. The trim removed 4 bases at V and 2 bases at J, leaving 2 bases unmatched. Germline V gene data show CDR1 as SGHRS and CDR2 as YFSETQ. In nucleotides, the CDR3 is TGCGCCAGCAGCCGGGAGGGGACTGGGGCCAACGTCCTGACTTTC. It encodes CASSREGTGANVLTF.

Of note for this clone: The sample has other DNA sequences that encode this CDR3 too. The chain combines TRBV19 with TRBJ1-5, with unresolved D. The CDR3 runs to 12 residues. The ends were cut back, 1 base at V and 4 bases at J, with 2 bases in the middle. Germline V gene sequence: CDR1 LNHDA, CDR2 SQIVND (reference sequence). CDR3 amino acids: CASSIVNQPQHF. The DNA for the CDR3 is TGTGCCAGTAGTATAGTGAATCAGCCCCAGCATTTT.

This chain connects TRBV7-9 to TRBJ2-1; TRBD2 aligns across 14 bases. CDR3 length: 16 amino acids. V was pared by 1 base and J by 9 bases, with 5 bases of the junction left unmatched. In germline, CDR1 is SEHNR, CDR2 FQNEAQ (reference sequence). CDR3 protein: CASSLGGLAGAGEQFF. CDR3 nucleotide sequence: TGTGCCAGCAGCTTAGGGGGACTAGCGGGAGCGGGTGAGCAGTTCTTC.

The chain joins TRBV7-8 to TRBJ2-5; D uncertain. Germline assignment: CDR1 SGHVS and CDR2 FQNEAQ. V lost 0 bases to trimming and J lost 5 bases, with 16 bases between them. The CDR3 sequence is 16 residues long. The DNA for the CDR3 is TGTGCCAGCAGCTTAGCGATTCGGCCTCAGCCTGAGACCCAGTACTTC. It translates to CASSLAIRPQPETQYF.

J is TRBJ1-2 and V is TRBV7-9; tentatively, D is TRBD1 (5 bases). V lost 2 bases and J 4 bases, leaving 11 bases between the germline ends. CDR3 size: 14 residues. Germline V gene sequence: CDR1 SEHNR, CDR2 FQNEAQ (reference sequence). CDR3 residues: CASSLRDASYGYTF. The CDR3 DNA reads TGTGCCAGCAGCTTAAGGGACGCCTCCTATGGCTACACCTTC.